A selection of T cell receptor beta chains follows, all from one sample in a study of blood T cell repertoires in COVID-19. TCRdb's table, derived via immunoSEQ multiplex PCR, lists solely in-frame clones and lacks some. The table includes some 110,000 clones, about 82% detected once. Sequencing input: peripheral blood. The receptor set was obtained from a human donor in a cohort sampled during active COVID-19. CDR3s include the opening cysteine and the closing phenylalanine or tryptophan. Fields, in order: V gene, J gene, D gene, CDR3 length, clone size, CDR3 protein, CDR3 DNA. A D gene is named only where the DNA matches it firmly. Not all rows give a size; the values are once, few, many and, for expanded clones, a class.

v_call: TRBV14; j_call: TRBJ2-3; d_call: -; cdr3_length: 11; clone_size: -; cdr3_aa: CASSQANTQYF; cdr3_nt: TGTGCCAGCAGCCAAGCTAATACGCAGTATTTT
v_call: TRBV28; j_call: TRBJ2-7; d_call: -; cdr3_length: 13; clone_size: -; cdr3_aa: CASSLLTLYEQYF; cdr3_nt: TGTGCCAGCAGTTTATTGACTTTGTACGAGCAGTACTTC
v_call: TRBV7-6; j_call: TRBJ2-5; d_call: -; cdr3_length: 13; clone_size: -; cdr3_aa: CASSAGQKLAQYF; cdr3_nt: TGTGCCAGCAGCGCGGGACAGAAGCTGGCCCAGTACTTC
v_call: TRBV6-2/TRBV6-3; j_call: TRBJ1-1; d_call: TRBD1; cdr3_length: 16; clone_size: -; cdr3_aa: CASSYPQGVGDTEAFF; cdr3_nt: TGTGCCAGCAGTTACCCGCAGGGGGTCGGGGACACTGAAGCTTTCTTT
v_call: TRBV6-5; j_call: TRBJ2-7; d_call: TRBD2; cdr3_length: 16; clone_size: -; cdr3_aa: CASSSPGLADPYEQYF; cdr3_nt: TGTGCCAGCAGTTCTCCGGGACTAGCGGATCCCTACGAGCAGTACTTC
v_call: TRBV18; j_call: TRBJ2-1; d_call: -; cdr3_length: 13; clone_size: -; cdr3_aa: CASSRVGDNEQFF; cdr3_nt: TGTGCCAGCTCACGAGTCGGAGACAATGAGCAGTTCTTC
v_call: TRBV6-5; j_call: TRBJ1-1; d_call: -; cdr3_length: 15; clone_size: -; cdr3_aa: CASSYWRGKNTEAFF; cdr3_nt: TGTGCCAGCAGTTACTGGAGGGGAAAGAACACTGAAGCTTTCTTT
v_call: TRBV7-2; j_call: TRBJ2-7; d_call: TRBD1; cdr3_length: 14; clone_size: -; cdr3_aa: CASSFGTGTYEQYF; cdr3_nt: TGTGCCAGCAGCTTCGGGACAGGGACCTACGAGCAGTACTTC
v_call: TRBV6-2/TRBV6-3; j_call: TRBJ2-1; d_call: -; cdr3_length: 11; clone_size: -; cdr3_aa: CASSYAGAAFF; cdr3_nt: TGTGCCAGCAGTTACGCTGGAGCGGCGTTCTTC
v_call: TRBV15; j_call: TRBJ2-5; d_call: -; cdr3_length: 14; clone_size: -; cdr3_aa: CATSSLRESETQYF; cdr3_nt: TGTGCCACCAGCAGTCTCAGGGAATCGGAGACCCAGTACTTC
v_call: TRBV19; j_call: TRBJ1-2; d_call: TRBD1; cdr3_length: 14; clone_size: -; cdr3_aa: CASRRDSQVYGYTF; cdr3_nt: TGTGCCAGTAGACGGGACAGTCAGGTCTATGGCTACACCTTC
v_call: TRBV28; j_call: TRBJ1-2; d_call: TRBD1; cdr3_length: 13; clone_size: -; cdr3_aa: CASSLTGGYGYTF; cdr3_nt: TGTGCCAGCAGTCTTACAGGGGGTTATGGCTACACCTTC
v_call: TRBV2; j_call: TRBJ1-3; d_call: -; cdr3_length: 15; clone_size: few; cdr3_aa: CASSAGPGAGNTIYF; cdr3_nt: TGTGCCAGCAGTGCCGGCCCAGGGGCTGGAAACACCATATATTTT
v_call: TRBV5-6; j_call: TRBJ2-5; d_call: -; cdr3_length: 14; clone_size: -; cdr3_aa: CASSTPGGVETQYF; cdr3_nt: TGTGCCAGCAGCACCCCAGGCGGGGTAGAGACCCAGTACTTC
v_call: TRBV6-2/TRBV6-3; j_call: TRBJ1-5; d_call: -; cdr3_length: 14; clone_size: -; cdr3_aa: CASSWGLGYQPQHF; cdr3_nt: TGTGCCAGCAGTTGGGGACTAGGCTATCAGCCCCAGCATTTT
v_call: TRBV18; j_call: TRBJ2-1; d_call: TRBD2; cdr3_length: 17; clone_size: -; cdr3_aa: CASSPPATSGAYNEQFF; cdr3_nt: TGTGCCAGCTCACCACCAGCGACTAGCGGAGCCTACAATGAGCAGTTCTTC
v_call: TRBV5-1; j_call: TRBJ1-1; d_call: TRBD1; cdr3_length: 15; clone_size: -; cdr3_aa: CASSKATGVNTEAFF; cdr3_nt: TGCGCCAGCAGCAAAGCGACAGGGGTCAACACTGAAGCTTTCTTT
v_call: TRBV28; j_call: TRBJ2-7; d_call: TRBD2; cdr3_length: 15; clone_size: -; cdr3_aa: CACQAPGLAGYEQYF; cdr3_nt: TGTGCCTGCCAAGCCCCGGGACTAGCGGGATACGAGCAGTACTTC
v_call: TRBV5-4; j_call: TRBJ2-4; d_call: TRBD1; cdr3_length: 16; clone_size: -; cdr3_aa: CASSLGKTTGFNIQYF; cdr3_nt: TGTGCCAGCAGCTTGGGCAAAACGACAGGGTTCAACATTCAGTACTTC
v_call: TRBV27; j_call: TRBJ2-1; d_call: TRBD1; cdr3_length: 16; clone_size: -; cdr3_aa: CASSPRGTSPYNEQFF; cdr3_nt: TGTGCCAGCAGCCCCAGGGGGACCTCCCCCTACAATGAGCAGTTCTTC
v_call: TRBV28; j_call: TRBJ1-5; d_call: -; cdr3_length: 15; clone_size: -; cdr3_aa: CASSLLGGGNQPQHF; cdr3_nt: TGTGCCAGCAGTTTATTAGGAGGTGGCAATCAGCCCCAGCATTTT
v_call: TRBV30; j_call: TRBJ2-1; d_call: TRBD2; cdr3_length: 14; clone_size: -; cdr3_aa: CAWSRFRGGGEQFF; cdr3_nt: TGTGCCTGGAGCCGCTTTCGCGGGGGGGGTGAGCAGTTCTTC
v_call: TRBV24-1; j_call: TRBJ2-1; d_call: -; cdr3_length: 14; clone_size: -; cdr3_aa: CATSDPRSGNEQFF; cdr3_nt: TGTGCCACCAGTGACCCCCGATCCGGCAATGAGCAGTTCTTC
v_call: TRBV5-1; j_call: TRBJ2-7; d_call: -; cdr3_length: 13; clone_size: once; cdr3_aa: CASSPAGVHEQYF; cdr3_nt: TGCGCCAGCAGCCCGGCCGGGGTCCACGAGCAGTACTTC
v_call: TRBV6-6; j_call: TRBJ1-1; d_call: -; cdr3_length: 14; clone_size: -; cdr3_aa: CASSDRQANTEAFF; cdr3_nt: TGTGCCAGCAGTGACCGACAGGCGAACACTGAAGCTTTCTTT
v_call: TRBV3-1/TRBV3-2; j_call: TRBJ2-1; d_call: TRBD2; cdr3_length: 18; clone_size: -; cdr3_aa: CASKFTTSGKTSYNEQFF; cdr3_nt: TGTGCCAGCAAGTTTACGACTAGCGGGAAAACCTCCTACAATGAGCAGTTCTTC
v_call: TRBV27; j_call: TRBJ1-2; d_call: TRBD1; cdr3_length: 13; clone_size: -; cdr3_aa: CASSFGQGDGYTF; cdr3_nt: TGTGCCAGCAGTTTCGGACAGGGGGACGGCTACACCTTC
v_call: TRBV28; j_call: TRBJ1-2; d_call: TRBD1; cdr3_length: 15; clone_size: -; cdr3_aa: CASSLGGTAMYGYTF; cdr3_nt: TGTGCCAGCAGTTTAGGTGGGACAGCGATGTATGGCTACACCTTC
v_call: TRBV7-2; j_call: TRBJ2-2; d_call: TRBD2; cdr3_length: 17; clone_size: -; cdr3_aa: CASSPRPTSGSPGELFF; cdr3_nt: TGTGCCAGCAGCCCACGCCCCACTAGCGGGAGTCCCGGGGAGCTGTTTTTT
v_call: TRBV30; j_call: TRBJ1-1; d_call: TRBD1; cdr3_length: 14; clone_size: -; cdr3_aa: CAWSPGTGDTEAFF; cdr3_nt: TGTGCCTGGAGTCCGGGGACAGGGGACACTGAAGCTTTCTTT
v_call: TRBV5-1; j_call: TRBJ1-3; d_call: -; cdr3_length: 13; clone_size: -; cdr3_aa: CASSFSSGNTIYF; cdr3_nt: TGCGCCAGCAGCTTCAGCTCTGGAAACACCATATATTTT
v_call: TRBV30; j_call: TRBJ1-1; d_call: TRBD1; cdr3_length: 15; clone_size: -; cdr3_aa: CAWRRGQAGWTEAFF; cdr3_nt: TGTGCCTGGAGGAGAGGACAGGCGGGGTGGACTGAAGCTTTCTTT
v_call: TRBV7-2; j_call: TRBJ2-1; d_call: TRBD2; cdr3_length: 15; clone_size: -; cdr3_aa: CASSLAGPSYNEQFF; cdr3_nt: TGTGCCAGCAGCCTAGCGGGCCCCTCCTACAATGAGCAGTTCTTC
v_call: TRBV7-8; j_call: TRBJ2-7; d_call: TRBD2; cdr3_length: 14; clone_size: -; cdr3_aa: CASSRKLAGVEQYF; cdr3_nt: TGTGCCAGCAGCCGCAAACTAGCGGGGGTCGAGCAGTACTTC
v_call: TRBV2; j_call: TRBJ1-4; d_call: TRBD1; cdr3_length: 17; clone_size: once; cdr3_aa: CASSEAEINRGEEKLFF; cdr3_nt: TGTGCCAGCAGTGAAGCAGAAATAAACAGGGGCGAGGAAAAACTGTTTTTT
v_call: TRBV12-5; j_call: TRBJ2-7; d_call: TRBD1; cdr3_length: 16; clone_size: -; cdr3_aa: CASGFRPGQGSYEQYF; cdr3_nt: TGTGCTAGTGGCTTCCGACCGGGACAGGGTTCCTACGAGCAGTACTTC
v_call: TRBV9; j_call: TRBJ2-3; d_call: TRBD1; cdr3_length: 16; clone_size: -; cdr3_aa: CASSVPRQGKTDTQYF; cdr3_nt: TGTGCCAGCAGCGTACCCAGACAGGGTAAGACAGATACGCAGTATTTT
v_call: TRBV18; j_call: TRBJ2-7; d_call: TRBD1; cdr3_length: 14; clone_size: -; cdr3_aa: CASSRQGRFDEQYF; cdr3_nt: TGTGCCAGCTCCAGACAGGGGCGGTTCGACGAGCAGTACTTC
v_call: TRBV30; j_call: TRBJ1-5; d_call: TRBD1; cdr3_length: 14; clone_size: -; cdr3_aa: CAWSTGGLDQPQHF; cdr3_nt: TGTGCCTGGAGTACAGGGGGCCTAGATCAGCCCCAGCATTTT
v_call: TRBV9; j_call: TRBJ2-1; d_call: -; cdr3_length: 16; clone_size: -; cdr3_aa: CASSTLASSSYNEQFF; cdr3_nt: TGTGCCAGCAGCACACTAGCTTCTAGCTCCTACAATGAGCAGTTCTTC
v_call: TRBV21-1; j_call: TRBJ2-1; d_call: -; cdr3_length: 12; clone_size: -; cdr3_aa: CAIDCGANEQFF; cdr3_nt: TGTGCCATCGATTGTGGGGCCAATGAGCAGTTCTTC
v_call: TRBV11-2; j_call: TRBJ2-7; d_call: -; cdr3_length: 12; clone_size: -; cdr3_aa: CASSLDETGQYF; cdr3_nt: TGTGCCAGCAGCTTAGATGAGACGGGGCAGTACTTC
v_call: TRBV19; j_call: TRBJ2-6; d_call: TRBD2; cdr3_length: 16; clone_size: -; cdr3_aa: CASIPGLGAGANVLTF; cdr3_nt: TGTGCCAGTATTCCGGGACTAGGGGCTGGGGCCAACGTCCTGACTTTC
v_call: TRBV18; j_call: TRBJ2-1; d_call: TRBD1; cdr3_length: 16; clone_size: -; cdr3_aa: CASSRSGQGLNNEQFF; cdr3_nt: TGTGCCAGCTCACGCTCGGGACAGGGATTAAACAATGAGCAGTTCTTC
v_call: TRBV18; j_call: TRBJ2-1; d_call: TRBD2; cdr3_length: 16; clone_size: once; cdr3_aa: CASSVWDGRGSNEQFF; cdr3_nt: TGTGCCAGCTCCGTTTGGGACGGGAGGGGGTCCAATGAGCAGTTCTTC
v_call: TRBV6-5; j_call: TRBJ1-1; d_call: TRBD1; cdr3_length: 13; clone_size: -; cdr3_aa: CASRGQGRTEAFF; cdr3_nt: TGTGCCAGCAGAGGACAGGGGAGGACTGAAGCTTTCTTT
v_call: TRBV28; j_call: TRBJ2-3; d_call: TRBD2; cdr3_length: 15; clone_size: once; cdr3_aa: CASRRLAGTTDTQYF; cdr3_nt: TGTGCCAGCAGACGACTAGCGGGAACCACAGATACGCAGTATTTT
v_call: TRBV24-1; j_call: TRBJ2-7; d_call: TRBD2; cdr3_length: 13; clone_size: -; cdr3_aa: CATGTSGTYEQYF; cdr3_nt: TGTGCCACGGGGACTAGCGGGACGTACGAGCAGTACTTC
v_call: TRBV18; j_call: TRBJ2-3; d_call: TRBD2; cdr3_length: 14; clone_size: once; cdr3_aa: CASSPSGRPDTQYF; cdr3_nt: TGTGCCAGCTCCCCTAGCGGGAGGCCAGATACGCAGTATTTT
v_call: TRBV11-2; j_call: TRBJ2-5; d_call: -; cdr3_length: 16; clone_size: -; cdr3_aa: CASRSKPGTTPGTQYF; cdr3_nt: TGTGCCAGCAGATCGAAACCAGGGACAACCCCGGGGACCCAGTACTTC
v_call: TRBV19; j_call: TRBJ1-5; d_call: TRBD1; cdr3_length: 16; clone_size: -; cdr3_aa: CATGSGQTFSNQPQHF; cdr3_nt: TGTGCCACAGGTTCGGGACAGACCTTTAGCAATCAGCCCCAGCATTTT
v_call: TRBV5-1; j_call: TRBJ2-3; d_call: -; cdr3_length: 13; clone_size: -; cdr3_aa: CASSPGGGDTQYF; cdr3_nt: TGCGCCAGCAGCCCGGGGGGCGGGGATACGCAGTATTTT
v_call: TRBV2; j_call: TRBJ1-5; d_call: TRBD1; cdr3_length: 17; clone_size: -; cdr3_aa: CASSPRTGQYSNQPQHF; cdr3_nt: TGTGCCAGCAGTCCGAGGACAGGCCAGTATAGCAATCAGCCCCAGCATTTT
v_call: TRBV5-4; j_call: TRBJ2-5; d_call: -; cdr3_length: 15; clone_size: -; cdr3_aa: CASSLEVAREETQYF; cdr3_nt: TGTGCCAGCAGCTTGGAAGTCGCCCGCGAGGAGACCCAGTACTTC
v_call: TRBV18; j_call: TRBJ1-2; d_call: -; cdr3_length: 14; clone_size: -; cdr3_aa: CASSPLLGGEGYTF; cdr3_nt: TGTGCCAGCTCACCATTATTAGGAGGGGAAGGCTACACCTTC
v_call: TRBV19; j_call: TRBJ2-5; d_call: -; cdr3_length: 15; clone_size: once; cdr3_aa: CASTPPGQPQETQYF; cdr3_nt: TGTGCCAGTACCCCTCCAGGACAGCCCCAAGAGACCCAGTACTTC
v_call: TRBV10-2; j_call: TRBJ2-1; d_call: TRBD2; cdr3_length: 14; clone_size: once; cdr3_aa: CASSPGLAGVVQFF; cdr3_nt: TGCGCCAGCAGTCCCGGACTAGCGGGAGTAGTACAGTTCTTC
v_call: TRBV6-6; j_call: TRBJ1-5; d_call: -; cdr3_length: 19; clone_size: -; cdr3_aa: CASSRGRGSSSATNQPQHF; cdr3_nt: TGTGCCAGCAGTCGAGGCAGGGGATCCTCGTCCGCAACTAATCAGCCCCAGCATTTT
v_call: TRBV19; j_call: TRBJ2-7; d_call: TRBD2; cdr3_length: 15; clone_size: -; cdr3_aa: CASSPTSGGTYEQYF; cdr3_nt: TGTGCCAGTAGTCCAACTAGCGGGGGAACCTACGAGCAGTACTTC
v_call: TRBV7-2; j_call: TRBJ1-2; d_call: TRBD1; cdr3_length: 16; clone_size: -; cdr3_aa: CASSPQPPGTGEGYTF; cdr3_nt: TGTGCCAGCAGCCCTCAACCGCCCGGGACAGGGGAGGGCTACACCTTC